The 9 T cell receptor beta chains given below trace back to one sample, sequenced in a study of early T cells in non-severe SARS-CoV-2 infection. Using its own MiXCR run on the 5' RACE reads, TCRdb lists one record per CDR3 protein. This sample yields roughly 80,000 distinct CDR3 sequences, of which less than 20% are seen a single time; less than 3.5% belongs to the top ten. Sequenced input: whole blood. The receptor set was obtained from an adult who was a healthcare worker with PCR-confirmed SARS-CoV-2 infection or an uninfected control (not recorded which).

The table lists this clonotype with a few counts. V gene TRBV4-1 combines with J gene TRBJ2-7, with 8 bases matching TRBD1. The CDR3 has 14 amino acids. Trimming took 1 base from V and 7 from J; bases not matched to a gene: 6. Germline CDR1 MGHRA, CDR2 YSYEKL. The CDR3 bases are TGCGCCAGCAGCCAAGGGGGGACAGGAAGGGAGCAGTACTTC. Translating gives CASSQGGTGREQYF.

The chain carries TRBV6-5 and TRBJ2-7, with D perhaps matching TRBD2 (6 bases). This CDR3 is 14 amino acids long. The V gene's germline CDR1 is MNHEY and CDR2 SVGAGI. Trimming took 6 bases from V and 0 from J, leaving 12 bases between them. The CDR3 is CASSRELRSYEQYF. The CDR3 DNA reads as TGTGCCAGCAGCCGGGAGTTGCGCTCCTACGAGCAGTACTTC.

The chain combines TRBV7-8 with TRBJ1-5; D gene ambiguous. Deletions cut 5 bases from V and 0 bases from J, with 8 bases between. This CDR3 contains 14 residues. Germline values: CDR1 SGHVS, CDR2 FQNEAQ. The CDR3 loop reads CASSVLVSNQPQHF. CDR3 bases: TGTGCCAGCAGCGTACTGGTTAGCAATCAGCCCCAGCATTTT.

This clonotype was detected a few times. The rearrangement links TRBV18 to TRBJ2-3; no reliable D call. V gave up 3 bases and J gave up 3 bases, with 7 bases separating them. From germline, CDR1 is KGHSH and CDR2 LQKENI. CDR3 length equals 13 residues. In nucleotides, the CDR3 is TGTGCCAGCTCACCCTTAGGTACAGATACGCAGTATTTT. Protein sequence: CASSPLGTDTQYF.

This chain joins TRBV11-2 and TRBJ1-5; D gene uncertain. The germline gives CDR1 SGHAT, CDR2 FQNNGV. Trimming shortened V by 5 bases and J by 6 bases, and 11 bases separated the two germline ends. This CDR3 has 13 residues. The CDR3 sequence is CASSPSLAQPQHF. The CDR3 bases are TGTGCCAGCAGCCCTTCATTAGCTCAGCCCCAGCATTTT.

The table lists this clonotype with a few counts. The rearrangement uses TRBV6-6 and TRBJ2-7; a weak D match, TRBD1 (5 bases). The germline CDR1 and CDR2 sequences are MNHNY and SVGAGI (reference sequence). The CDR3 spans 13 residues. The ends were cut back, 7 bases at V and 0 bases at J, with 10 bases in the middle. CDR3 sequence reads: CASMRQSSYEQYF. As DNA, the CDR3 is TGTGCCAGCATGCGACAGAGCTCCTACGAGCAGTACTTC.

This chain uses TRBV10-2 with TRBJ2-7; D gene ambiguous. In germline, CDR1 is WSHSY, CDR2 SAAADI. Trimming shortened V by 4 bases and J by 7 bases, and 11 bases separated the two germline ends. The length of the CDR3 is 12 residues. The CDR3 DNA follows: TGCGCCAGCAGTGTCAGCCTCTTTGAGCAGTACTTC. Translation: CASSVSLFEQYF.

The chain employs TRBV28 and TRBJ1-5, with D hard to call. The length of the CDR3 is 12 residues. Deletions cut 3 bases from V and 5 bases from J, with 5 bases between. The germline CDR1 and CDR2 sequences are MDHEN and SYDVKM. The CDR3 here is CASSLADQPQHF. The DNA of the CDR3 is TGTGCCAGCAGTTTGGCGGATCAGCCCCAGCATTTT. Full variable domain (rest looked up from reference TRBV28 and TRBJ1-5): DVKVTQSSRYLVKRTGEKVFLECVQDMDHENMFWYRQDPGLGLRLIYFSYDVKMKEKGDIPEGYSVSREKKERFSLILESASTNQTSMYLCASSLADQPQHFGDGTRLSIL.

The chain carries TRBV10-1 and TRBJ2-3; D gene uncertain. The V and J ends lost 0 bases and 2 bases respectively, with 6 bases between them. In germline, CDR1 is WNHNN, CDR2 SYGVQD (reference sequence). This CDR3 has 14 residues. This CDR3 reads CASSESGSTDTQYF. In nucleotides, the CDR3 is TGCGCCAGCAGTGAGTCGGGCTCCACAGATACGCAGTATTTT.